These 14 T cell receptor beta chains were sequenced from one sample in a study of T cells in Graves' hyperthyroidism and ophthalmopathy. What was amplified from RNA transcripts were TCR beta CDR3 regions. The HTBI set primed first-round TCR CDR3 RT-PCR. TCRdb analysed the multiplex PCR reads with MiXCR anew, one entry per CDR3 protein. The data contain 300,000 to 450,000 distinct CDR3 sequences, around an eighth of them seen just once; the ten biggest clones take up less than 25%. Input material: blood. The receptor set was obtained from a man aged 25 to 45 with Graves' hyperthyroidism that later progressed to Graves' ophthalmopathy.

This clonotype was seen ten or more times. The gene calls are TRBV27 and TRBJ1-1, with 7 positions matching TRBD1. V dropped 1 base and J dropped 1; count of bases not matched to a gene: 3. This CDR3 region has 15 residues. CDR1 and CDR2 from the germline V gene are MNHEY and SMNVEV (reference sequence). CDR3 residues: CASSLWDSPNTEAFF. Here the CDR3 DNA reads TGTGCCAGCAGTTTATGGGACAGCCCGAACACTGAAGCTTTCTTT.

The J gene is TRBJ2-1, the V gene TRBV7-2; a weak D match, TRBD2 (6 bases). Germline V gene sequence: CDR1 SGHTA, CDR2 FQGNSA. The ends were cut back, 5 bases at V and 2 bases at J, with 16 bases in the middle. The length of the CDR3 is 16 residues. The CDR3 DNA reads as TGTGCCAGCAGCCAAGATTGGAGGGGTACCTACAATGAGCAGTTCTTC. Its protein product is CASSQDWRGTYNEQFF.

The rearrangement uses TRBV11-3 and TRBJ1-2; 7 nucleotides align to TRBD1. Germline V gene lookup returns CDR1 SGHNT and CDR2 YENEEA. The length of the CDR3 is 15 residues. V was clipped by 5 bases and J by 4 bases; unmatched bases: 10. CDR3 residues: CASSPSPGQFYGYTF. CDR3 DNA sequence: TGTGCCAGCAGCCCTAGCCCGGGACAGTTCTATGGCTACACCTTC.

J is TRBJ2-1 and V is TRBV7-3; D gene ambiguous. CDR1 and CDR2 (germline): SGHTA, FQGTGA. V gave up 5 bases and J gave up 9 bases, with 11 bases separating them. This CDR3 spans 12 amino acids. CDR3 coding DNA: TGTGCCAGCAGCCCACCCCCTTGTGAGCAGTTCTTC. This gives the protein CASSPPPCEQFF.

The rearrangement links TRBV5-1 to TRBJ1-3; D is possibly TRBD1 (5 bases). V lost 0 bases to trimming and J lost 3 bases, with 10 bases between them. Germline CDR1 is SGHRS and CDR2 is YFSETQ. CDR3 length equals 15 residues. The DNA for the CDR3 is TGCGCCAGCAGCTTGGGTACAGGATATGGAAACACCATATATTTT. Encoded protein: CASSLGTGYGNTIYF.

This clonotype was picked up many times. The V gene is TRBV29-1, the J gene TRBJ1-1; no firm D call. Germline V gene lookup returns CDR1 SQVTM and CDR2 ANQGSEA. Deletions cut 6 bases from V and 3 bases from J, with 14 bases between. This CDR3 is 13 amino acids long. This CDR3 reads CSVLGMEDTEAFF. The CDR3 DNA is TGCAGCGTCCTGGGGATGGAAGACACTGAAGCTTTCTTT.

This clonotype was seen a handful of times. V is TRBV29-1 and J is TRBJ2-2; 10 bases line up with TRBD2. The J segment lost 0 bases and the V segment lost 6 bases, leaving 4 bases of the junction unmatched. The CDR3 spans 15 residues. In germline, CDR1 is SQVTM, CDR2 ANQGSEA. CDR3 in amino acids: CSVSLAGANTGELFF. DNA of the CDR3: TGCAGCGTAAGTCTAGCGGGGGCGAACACCGGGGAGCTGTTTTTT.

This clonotype was counted many times. CDR3 bases: TGTGCCAGCAGTTCCCGACAGGGTGAATCACCCCTCCACTTT. Translation: CASSSRQGESPLHF. The chain joins TRBV12-3 or TRBV12-4 to TRBJ1-6, with 7 bases matching TRBD1. The length of the CDR3 is 14 residues. V lost 4 bases, J lost 10 bases, and 7 bases stayed unmatched.

This clonotype was picked up many times. V gene TRBV30 combines with J gene TRBJ2-2; 8 positions match TRBD1. CDR1 and CDR2 from the germline V gene are GTSNPN and SVGIG (reference sequence). The length of the CDR3 is 13 residues. The V and J ends lost 4 bases and 3 bases, in that order; junction bases with no gene match: 1. As DNA, the CDR3 is TGTGCCTGGAAGACAGGGGACACCGGGGAGCTGTTTTTT. Amino acids: CAWKTGDTGELFF.

This clonotype was counted many times. This chain connects TRBV27 to TRBJ2-1; TRBD2 aligns across 11 bases. After removal of 5 bases from V and 9 bases from J, the junction contained 9 bases not matched to a gene. Germline V lookup: CDR1 MNHEY, CDR2 SMNVEV (reference sequence). The CDR3 has 15 residues. CDR3 nucleotide sequence: TGTGCCAGCAGTCAACTAGCGGGGGCCTCGGGTGAGCAGTTCTTC. Protein sequence: CASSQLAGASGEQFF.

This clonotype was seen ten or more times. The rearrangement links TRBV12-5 to TRBJ2-1; TRBD2 matches 10 bases. The CDR3 sequence is 16 residues long. In germline, CDR1 is LGHNT, CDR2 FRNRAP. J gave up 2 bases and V 4 bases, and 5 bases lay outside the gene matches. The CDR3 nucleotides read TGTGCTAGTGGTTATAGCGGGGGGCCCCCCTACAATGAGCAGTTCTTC. This encodes CASGYSGGPPYNEQFF.

This clonotype was found a few times. The rearrangement uses TRBV7-9 and TRBJ1-1; 11 bases map to TRBD1. Losses at the gene ends were 5 bases for V and 1 base for J; bases not matched to a gene: 6. This CDR3 region has 16 residues. Germline V gene sequence: CDR1 SEHNR, CDR2 FQNEAQ (reference sequence). CDR3 sequence: CASSAGQGASNTEAFF. The CDR3 DNA is TGTGCCAGCAGCGCCGGACAGGGGGCTTCGAACACTGAAGCTTTCTTT.

The chain is built from TRBV3-1 and TRBJ2-1; 8 bases are a match to TRBD2. CDR1 is LGHDT and CDR2 is YNNKEL in the germline V gene (reference sequence). The V segment lost 6 bases and the J segment 2 bases; nucleotides outside the gene matches: 3. The CDR3 runs to 14 residues. CDR3 nucleotides: TGTGCCAGCAGAGCGGGGGATCCCTACAATGAGCAGTTCTTC. It specifies CASRAGDPYNEQFF.

Comment on this clonotype: A read error may be the cause here, since a much bigger clone is one base away. The rearrangement links TRBV6-1 to TRBJ1-2; D is perhaps TRBD1 (6 bases). The CDR3 consists of 17 residues. CDR1 MNHNS and CDR2 SASEGT come from the germline V gene. V was shortened by 4 bases and J by 6 bases, with 24 bases between the two germline ends. This CDR3 is CASSVTGTQVRTDGYTF. The CDR3 nucleotides read TGTGCCAGCAGTGTCACCGGGACACAGGTACGAACAGATGGCTACACCTTC.